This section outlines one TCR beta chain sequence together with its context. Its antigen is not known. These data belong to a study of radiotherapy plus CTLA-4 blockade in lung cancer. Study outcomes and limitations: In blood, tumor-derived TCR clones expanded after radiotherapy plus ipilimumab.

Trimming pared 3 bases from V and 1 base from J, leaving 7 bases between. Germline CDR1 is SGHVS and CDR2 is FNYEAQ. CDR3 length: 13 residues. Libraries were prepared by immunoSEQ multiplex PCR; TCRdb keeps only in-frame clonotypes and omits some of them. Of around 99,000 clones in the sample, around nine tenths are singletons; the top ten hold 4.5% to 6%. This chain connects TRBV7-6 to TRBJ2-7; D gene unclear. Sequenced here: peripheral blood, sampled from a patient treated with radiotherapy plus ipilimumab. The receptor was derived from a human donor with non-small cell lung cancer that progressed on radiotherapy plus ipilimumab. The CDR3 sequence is CASSFLGSYEQYF. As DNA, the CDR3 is TGTGCCAGCAGCTTTTTAGGATCCTACGAGCAGTACTTC.